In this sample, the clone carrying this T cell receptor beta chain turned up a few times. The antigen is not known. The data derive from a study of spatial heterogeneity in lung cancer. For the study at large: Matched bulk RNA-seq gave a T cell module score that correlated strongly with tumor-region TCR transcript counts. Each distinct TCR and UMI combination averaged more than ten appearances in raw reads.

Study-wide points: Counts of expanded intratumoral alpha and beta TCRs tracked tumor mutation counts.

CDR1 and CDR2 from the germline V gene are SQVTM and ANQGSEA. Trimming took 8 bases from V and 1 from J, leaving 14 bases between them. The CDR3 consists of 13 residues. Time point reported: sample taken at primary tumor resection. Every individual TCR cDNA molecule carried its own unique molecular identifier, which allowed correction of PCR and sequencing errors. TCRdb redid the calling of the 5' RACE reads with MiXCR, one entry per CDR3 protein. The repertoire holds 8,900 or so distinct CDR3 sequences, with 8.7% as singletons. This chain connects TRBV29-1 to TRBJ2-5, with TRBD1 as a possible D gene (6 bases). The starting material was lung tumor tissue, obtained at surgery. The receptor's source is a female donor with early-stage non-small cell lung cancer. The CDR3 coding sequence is TGCAGCTTCTCACAGGGCCTCCAAGAGACCCAGTACTTC. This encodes CSFSQGLQETQYF.